This T cell receptor beta chain emerged from a study of cytomegalovirus exposure and HLA in healthy donors. This CDR3 region has 15 residues. The J segment lost 0 bases and the V segment lost 4 bases, leaving 5 bases of the junction unmatched. Germline assignment: CDR1 MNHEY and CDR2 SMNVEV (reference sequence). PCR employed 60 Vbeta and 13 Jbeta primers. Assay used: immunoSEQ multiplex PCR; TCRdb lists only in-frame clones, some missing. Of around 140,000 clones listed, roughly 81% are singletons. Sequenced sample: PBMCs. The clonotype comes from a female donor in good health and CMV-seronegative. The rearrangement joins TRBV27 to TRBJ1-1; TRBD1 aligns across 7 bases. CDR3 nucleotide sequence: TGTGCCAGCAGTTACCAGGGGGGTCTGAACACTGAAGCTTTCTTT. Its translation is CASSYQGGLNTEAFF.